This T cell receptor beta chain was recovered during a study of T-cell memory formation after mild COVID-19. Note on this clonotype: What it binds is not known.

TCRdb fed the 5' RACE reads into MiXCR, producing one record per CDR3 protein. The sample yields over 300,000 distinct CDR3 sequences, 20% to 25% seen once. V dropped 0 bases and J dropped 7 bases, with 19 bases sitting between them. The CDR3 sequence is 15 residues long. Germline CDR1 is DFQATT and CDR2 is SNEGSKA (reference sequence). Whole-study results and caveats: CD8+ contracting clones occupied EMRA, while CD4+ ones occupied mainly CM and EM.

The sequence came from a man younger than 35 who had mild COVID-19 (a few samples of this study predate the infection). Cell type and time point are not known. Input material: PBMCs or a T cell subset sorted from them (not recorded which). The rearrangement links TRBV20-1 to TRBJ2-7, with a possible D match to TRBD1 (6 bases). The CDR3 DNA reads TGCAGTGCTAGAGATCGAAGGGCAGGGGAGAGAGAGCAGTACTTC. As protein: CSARDRRAGEREQYF.